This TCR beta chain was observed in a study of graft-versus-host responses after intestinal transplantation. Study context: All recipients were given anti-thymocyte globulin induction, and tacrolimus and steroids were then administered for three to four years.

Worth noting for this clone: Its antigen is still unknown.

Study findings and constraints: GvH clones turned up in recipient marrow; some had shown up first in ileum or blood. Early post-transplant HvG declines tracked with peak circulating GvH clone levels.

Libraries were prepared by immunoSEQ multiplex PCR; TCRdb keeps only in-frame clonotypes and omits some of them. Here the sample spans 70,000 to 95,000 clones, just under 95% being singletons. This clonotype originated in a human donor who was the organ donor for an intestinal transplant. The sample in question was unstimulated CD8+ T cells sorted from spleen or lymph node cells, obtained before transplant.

The CDR3 here is CASRPTGTRTYEQYF. CDR3 coding DNA: TGTGCCAGCAGGCCGACCGGGACTAGGACCTACGAGCAGTACTTC. V usage is TRBV28 and J usage is TRBJ2-7, with 8 bases matching TRBD2. V lost 6 bases, J lost 2 bases, and 9 bases stayed unmatched. This CDR3 has 15 amino acids. The V gene's germline CDR1 is MDHEN and CDR2 SYDVKM. The full variable domain, in which reference TRBV28 and TRBJ2-7 provide the parts outside the CDR3, is DVKVTQSSRYLVKRTGEKVFLECVQDMDHENMFWYRQDPGLGLRLIYFSYDVKMKEKGDIPEGYSVSREKKERFSLILESASTNQTSMYLCASRPTGTRTYEQYFGPGTRLTVT.